This paragraph reports one TCR beta chain. Its antigen is still unknown. This entry comes from a study of blood T cells in healthy people across ages. Overall study results and limits: With donor CMV status unknown, expanded clonotype changes were possibly confounded. Strong correlation existed between TCR beta diversity and naive T cell percentage.

PCR was performed a second time for about 6 to 11 cycles using a sample-barcoded 5' primer and a J-beta primer mix. TCRdb reprocessed the 5' RACE reads via MiXCR and lists one record per CDR3 protein. The repertoire holds about 970,000 distinct CDR3 sequences, with 51% as singletons. The receptor was derived from a woman in her sixties or seventies in good health. Source material: blood.

CDR3 DNA sequence: TGCAGTGCCCTCGACAGGGGCCATACTACCAAAAACATTCAGTACTTC. Its protein is CSALDRGHTTKNIQYF. The rearrangement links TRBV20-1 to TRBJ2-4, with TRBD1 identical over 8 bases. This CDR3 has 16 amino acids. Germline trimming cut 6 bases from V and 2 bases from J; bases unmatched to any gene: 12. Germline CDR1 and CDR2: DFQATT and SNEGSKA (reference sequence).